The rows below give T cell receptor beta chains drawn from one sample of a study of monozygotic twins with inflammatory bowel disease. From its re-call of the 5' RACE reads, TCRdb lists each CDR3 protein once, without DNA. This sample contains roughly 160,000 distinct CDR3 sequences. The specimen sequenced was blood. Receptors originate from a human donor with ulcerative colitis or Crohn's disease, or a healthy co-twin of an affected twin (not recorded which). Both conserved end residues are part of each CDR3. Fields, in order: V gene, J gene, CDR3 protein.

V: TRBV5-1
J: TRBJ2-3
CDR3: CASSAKWGDTQYF

V: TRBV28
J: TRBJ2-1
CDR3: CASSSRGGSSPRPRREQFF

V: TRBV18
J: TRBJ1-6
CDR3: CASSPGRGSPLHF

V: TRBV5-1
J: TRBJ2-1
CDR3: CASSYGYNEQFF

V: TRBV7-6
J: TRBJ2-1
CDR3: CASSLVSKHSYNEQFF

V: TRBV28
J: TRBJ2-7
CDR3: CASSLIRGGEQYF

V: TRBV6-1
J: TRBJ2-7
CDR3: CASSEFGTGLSYEQYF

V: TRBV15
J: TRBJ1-2
CDR3: CATSGGDSYGYTF

V: TRBV16
J: TRBJ1-5
CDR3: CASSQRGGSNQPQHF

V: TRBV20-1
J: TRBJ1-5
CDR3: CSARTGNSNQPQHF

V: TRBV10-3
J: TRBJ2-1
CDR3: CAISESNGGSTYNEQFF

V: TRBV18
J: TRBJ2-3
CDR3: CASSLSARGVKDTQYF

V: TRBV14
J: TRBJ2-1
CDR3: CASSQSWEQFF

V: TRBV9
J: TRBJ2-1
CDR3: CASSVERWNEQFF

V: TRBV3-1
J: TRBJ1-6
CDR3: CASGTANSPLHF

V: TRBV12-3/TRBV12-4
J: TRBJ2-2
CDR3: CASSRDSILTGELFF

V: TRBV20-1
J: TRBJ2-7
CDR3: CSARTLQGRNEQYF

V: TRBV20-1
J: TRBJ2-1
CDR3: CSARGSGTSGSSYNEQFF

V: TRBV10-3
J: TRBJ1-6
CDR3: CAMQQDRVYSPLHF

V: TRBV4-2
J: TRBJ2-5
CDR3: CASSPRASGGQETQYF

V: TRBV4-3
J: TRBJ2-7
CDR3: CASSPGTGQYEQYF

V: TRBV5-1
J: TRBJ1-1
CDR3: CASAGQLNTEAFF

V: TRBV7-9
J: TRBJ2-1
CDR3: CASSQGVGQCF

V: TRBV7-2
J: TRBJ2-3
CDR3: CASSLSGKGADTQYF

V: TRBV20-1
J: TRBJ2-7
CDR3: CSARVGYPYEQYF

V: TRBV27
J: TRBJ1-1
CDR3: CASSFGEGPEAFF

V: TRBV12-3/TRBV12-4
J: TRBJ1-5
CDR3: CASSSRPHSNQPQHF

V: TRBV21-1
J: TRBJ2-2
CDR3: CASSKTGKHTGELFF

V: TRBV6-5
J: TRBJ1-4
CDR3: CASWGQGTEKLFF

V: TRBV20-1
J: TRBJ2-1
CDR3: CSAHRDSRNEQFF

V: TRBV6-5
J: TRBJ1-2
CDR3: CASSYLGGQGISGYTF

V: TRBV29-1
J: TRBJ2-1
CDR3: CSAPIGVGFQGEQFF

V: TRBV24-1
J: TRBJ2-5
CDR3: CATSDPSPQETQYF

V: TRBV20-1
J: TRBJ2-7
CDR3: CSARDMGPNPYEQYF

V: TRBV3-1
J: TRBJ1-6
CDR3: CASSQEAGDSPLHF

V: TRBV7-2
J: TRBJ1-4
CDR3: CASGFGQYPAKLFF

V: TRBV6-5
J: TRBJ1-6
CDR3: CASSQGIGSPLHF

V: TRBV29-1
J: TRBJ1-2
CDR3: CSARRTGNNYGYTF

V: TRBV3-1
J: TRBJ2-1
CDR3: CASSQRGKASRGSYNEQFF

V: TRBV24-1
J: TRBJ2-1
CDR3: CATSEPGAPNEQFF